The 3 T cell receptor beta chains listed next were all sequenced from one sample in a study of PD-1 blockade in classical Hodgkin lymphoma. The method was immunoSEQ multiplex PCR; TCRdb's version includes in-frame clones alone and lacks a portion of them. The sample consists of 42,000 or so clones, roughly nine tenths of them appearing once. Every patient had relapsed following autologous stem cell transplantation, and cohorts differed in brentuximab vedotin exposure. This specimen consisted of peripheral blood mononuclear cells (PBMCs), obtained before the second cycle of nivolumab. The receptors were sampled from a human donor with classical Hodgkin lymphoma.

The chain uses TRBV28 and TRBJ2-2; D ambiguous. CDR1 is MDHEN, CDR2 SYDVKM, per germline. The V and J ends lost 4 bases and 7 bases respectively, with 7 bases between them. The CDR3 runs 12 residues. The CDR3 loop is CASSSLGGELFF. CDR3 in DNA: TGTGCCAGCAGTTCACTGGGCGGGGAGCTGTTTTTT.

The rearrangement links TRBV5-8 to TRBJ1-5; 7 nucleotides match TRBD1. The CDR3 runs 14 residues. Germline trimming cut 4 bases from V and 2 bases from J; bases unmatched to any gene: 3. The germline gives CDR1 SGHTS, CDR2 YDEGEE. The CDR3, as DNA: TGTGCCAGCAGCCACGGACAGGGCAATCAGCCCCAGCATTTT. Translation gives CASSHGQGNQPQHF.

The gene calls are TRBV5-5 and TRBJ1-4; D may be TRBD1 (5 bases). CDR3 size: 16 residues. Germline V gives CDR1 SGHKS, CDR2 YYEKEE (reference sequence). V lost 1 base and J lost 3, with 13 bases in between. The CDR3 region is CASSLFPGVSNEKLFF. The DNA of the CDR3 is TGTGCCAGCAGCTTGTTTCCGGGGGTCTCTAATGAAAAACTGTTTTTT.